The TCR beta chain described here comes from a study of blood T cell repertoires in COVID-19. Study details: COVID-19 samples from acute and convalescent phases originated in the United States, Italy and Spain. T cells, B-cell-depleted T cells, or PBMCs provided the cDNA or gDNA that served as material.

Between the trimmed V and J ends, which lost 0 bases and 4 bases, there was a span of 9 bases. This CDR3 has 14 amino acids. Looked up from germline, CDR1 is SGHRS and CDR2 is YFSETQ. In the original analysis: Amplification of reference gene primers provided the estimated nucleated cell counts. The table came from immunoSEQ multiplex PCR; TCRdb's copy has only in-frame clones and leaves some out. V, J and clone size reflect that table, while D and trimming were determined from the DNA. Here the sample spans over 20,000 clones, about 91% being singletons. The TCR originated in a human donor in a cohort sampled during active COVID-19. The material sequenced was peripheral blood. The chain joins TRBV5-1 to TRBJ2-3, with a tentative D call TRBD2 (6 bases). This CDR3 reads CASSLDAGSDTQYF. The CDR3 DNA follows: TGCGCCAGCAGCTTGGATGCGGGGTCAGATACGCAGTATTTT.